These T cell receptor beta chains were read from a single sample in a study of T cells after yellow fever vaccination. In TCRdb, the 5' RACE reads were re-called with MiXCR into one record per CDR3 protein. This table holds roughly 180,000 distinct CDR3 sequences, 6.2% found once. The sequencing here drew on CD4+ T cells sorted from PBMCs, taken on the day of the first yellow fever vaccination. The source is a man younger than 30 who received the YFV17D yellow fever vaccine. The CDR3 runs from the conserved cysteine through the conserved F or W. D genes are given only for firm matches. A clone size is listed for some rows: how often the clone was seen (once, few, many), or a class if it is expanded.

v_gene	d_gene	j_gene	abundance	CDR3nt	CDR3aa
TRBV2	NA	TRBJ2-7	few	TGTGCCAGCATTCAACAACAGGTCTCCTACGAGCAGTACTTC	CASIQQQVSYEQYF
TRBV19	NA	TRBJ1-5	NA	TGTGCCAGTAGTACATGGGGTGATCAGCCCCAGCATTTT	CASSTWGDQPQHF
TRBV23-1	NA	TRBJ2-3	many	TGCGCCAGCAGTCAAACGGCGGGCCAATCCACAGATACGCAGTATTTT	CASSQTAGQSTDTQYF
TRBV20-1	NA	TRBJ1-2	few	TGCAGTGCTAGAAGACCGACTATGTGGGGCTACACCTTC	CSARRPTMWGYTF
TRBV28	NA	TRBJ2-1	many	TGTGCCAGCGAACGGCAGACCTACAATGAGCAGTTCTTC	CASERQTYNEQFF
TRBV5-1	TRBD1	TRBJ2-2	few	TGCGCCAGCAGCCCGGGACAGACCAACACCGGGGAGCTGTTTTTT	CASSPGQTNTGELFF
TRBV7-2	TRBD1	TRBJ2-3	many	TGTGCCAGCAGCTATAGTACAGGGGACCCAGATACGCAGTATTTT	CASSYSTGDPDTQYF
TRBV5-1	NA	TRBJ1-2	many	TGCGCCAGCAGCCCCGGACAGTATGGCTACACCTTC	CASSPGQYGYTF
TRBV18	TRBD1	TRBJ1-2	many	TGTGCCAGCTCACGAGAGGGGGCCTCCTATGGCTACACCTTC	CASSREGASYGYTF
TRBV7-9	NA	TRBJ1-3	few	TGTGCCAGCAGCTTACGGCCAGAGGGAAACACCATATATTTT	CASSLRPEGNTIYF
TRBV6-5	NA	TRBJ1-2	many	TGTGCCAGCAGTGATAGAGACTATGGCTACACCTTC	CASSDRDYGYTF
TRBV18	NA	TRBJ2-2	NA	TGTGCCAGCTCACCACCGAACTGGGGGGGCCCGGGCCCGTCCGGGGAGCTGTTTTTT	CASSPPNWGGPGPSGELFF
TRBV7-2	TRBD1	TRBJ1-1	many	TGTGCCAGCAGCCCCCAACAGGGGTCTACTGAAGCTTTCTTT	CASSPQQGSTEAFF
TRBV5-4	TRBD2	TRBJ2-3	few	TGTGCCAGCAGCTGGGCTAGCGGGGGCACAGATACGCAGTATTTT	CASSWASGGTDTQYF
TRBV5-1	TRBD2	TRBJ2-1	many	TGCGCCAGCAGCTTGGGAGCGGGGTGGAACAATGAGCAGTTCTTC	CASSLGAGWNNEQFF
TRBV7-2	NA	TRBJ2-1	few	TGTGCCAGCAGCACGTGGACTCAGCGCTATGAGCAGTTCTTC	CASSTWTQRYEQFF
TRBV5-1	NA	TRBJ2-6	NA	TGCGCCAGCAGCTTAAAGGCGGATACTGGGGCCAACGTCCTGACTTTC	CASSLKADTGANVLTF
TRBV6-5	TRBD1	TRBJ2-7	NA	TGTGCCAGCAGTTATCGGACAGGGCGACCGCGCGAGCAGTACTTC	CASSYRTGRPREQYF
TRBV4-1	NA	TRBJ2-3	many	TGCGCCAGCAGCCGCCCTAGTCAGGGTTACACAGATACGCAGTATTTT	CASSRPSQGYTDTQYF
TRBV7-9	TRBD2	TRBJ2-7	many	TGTGCCAGCAGCTTCCTAGCGGTCCCTTACGAGCAGTACTTC	CASSFLAVPYEQYF
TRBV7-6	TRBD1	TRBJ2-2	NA	TGTGCCAGCAGCCCGCGTCCCCCTGTCCGACAGGGTAGGACCGGGGAGCTGTTTTTT	CASSPRPPVRQGRTGELFF
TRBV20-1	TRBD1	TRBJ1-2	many	TGCAGTGCCAGCGACAGGGCAAGCTATGGCTACACCTTC	CSASDRASYGYTF
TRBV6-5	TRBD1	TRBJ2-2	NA	TGTGCCAGCAGTTCTAAAGTACAGGGGTATTTCTGGACCGGGGAGCTGTTTTTT	CASSSKVQGYFWTGELFF
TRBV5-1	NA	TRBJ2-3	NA	TGCGACAGCAGCGTCGACCAATCCGGGTCGAATACGCAGTATTTT	CDSSVDQSGSNTQYF
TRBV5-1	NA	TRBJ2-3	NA	TGCGCCAGCAACGAAGAAACTAGCACAGATACGCAGTATTTT	CASNEETSTDTQYF
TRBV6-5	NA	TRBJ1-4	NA	TGTGCCAGCAGCCACCTGGGAGCAACTAATGAAAAACTGTTTTTT	CASSHLGATNEKLFF
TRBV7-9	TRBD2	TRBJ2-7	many	TGTGCCACCCGAGCGGGAACCTACGAGCAGTACTTC	CATRAGTYEQYF
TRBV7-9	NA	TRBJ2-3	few	TGTGCCAGCAGCTTAGCCCCGGACCCAGATACGCAGTATTTT	CASSLAPDPDTQYF
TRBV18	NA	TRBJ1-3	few	TGTGCCAGCTCACCTCGAGGGATCTCTGGAAACACCATATATTTT	CASSPRGISGNTIYF